This TCR beta chain derives from a study of early T cells in non-severe SARS-CoV-2 infection (dated by TCRdb to the early 2020s). Concerning the study at large: Bulk RNA from unsorted whole blood was used for TCR sequencing, so alpha and beta chains could not be paired.

Library creation used 5' RACE. Sequencing instrument: NextSeq 500. Unique molecular identifiers were attached to individual cDNA molecules in the TCR library protocol so that sequencing error and PCR bias could be corrected. Sequencing covered both TCR alpha and beta chains, and within each sample the abundances of alpha and beta sequences were tightly co-correlated. On the study's bioinformatics: Decombinator V4 was used to annotate the V gene, J gene and CDR3 of the TCR sequences. TCRs were defined as expanded if a significant change between any two time points was detected under a Poisson model with p below 0.0001. Abundances of TCRs were expressed as counts per million after normalisation to the total number of TCRs sequenced in each sample. VDJdb, accessed 1 November 2021, was searched for CMV, EBV and SARS-CoV-2 annotated TCRs, excluding TCRs annotated for multiple antigens. TCRdb cleaned the public reads at Q25 with fastp, built clones with MiXCR and kept in-frame beta chains. For every CDR3 protein sequence, its rows merge into one entry that carries the most common genes and DNA. The V and J calls reflect TCRdb's pipeline rather than the authors' work. A total of around 88,000 distinct CDR3 sequences appear in this sample, roughly 14% of them only once. The ten largest make up about 6.7% of the sample.

This clonotype appeared a few times. Its antigen specificity is not known. Qualities for individual bases were not recorded, and no much larger clone is one base off. A case-control design nested within a healthcare worker cohort in London, UK, was used, with weekly nasopharyngeal swab PCR tests and blood sampling performed. Healthcare workers were recruited between 23 and 31 March 2020, during the week of the UK lockdown, and were followed weekly for up to roughly 16 weeks. Study-wide findings and limitations: VDJdb matching was skewed toward anti-spike CD8 responses, so virus-specific expansions were likely underestimated and private and CD4 specificities were missed.

This TCR derives from an adult who was a healthcare worker with PCR-confirmed SARS-CoV-2 infection or an uninfected control (not recorded which). The sample was whole blood.

The CDR3 region: CASTMTSAIEHEQFF. The nucleotide sequence is given as TGTGCCAGCACTATGACTAGCGCAATTGAACATGAGCAGTTCTTC. This chain joins TRBV6-1 to TRBJ2-1; the junction holds 8 bases that match TRBD2. From the cysteine through the phenylalanine, the CDR3 covers 15 amino acids. Of all the DNA, just the CDR3 is kept, 45 bases in frame from base 1. At the junction V is shortened by 7 bases and J by 8 bases; bases outside the gene matches: 13. CDR1 MNHNS and CDR2 SASEGT were looked up in the germline V gene.